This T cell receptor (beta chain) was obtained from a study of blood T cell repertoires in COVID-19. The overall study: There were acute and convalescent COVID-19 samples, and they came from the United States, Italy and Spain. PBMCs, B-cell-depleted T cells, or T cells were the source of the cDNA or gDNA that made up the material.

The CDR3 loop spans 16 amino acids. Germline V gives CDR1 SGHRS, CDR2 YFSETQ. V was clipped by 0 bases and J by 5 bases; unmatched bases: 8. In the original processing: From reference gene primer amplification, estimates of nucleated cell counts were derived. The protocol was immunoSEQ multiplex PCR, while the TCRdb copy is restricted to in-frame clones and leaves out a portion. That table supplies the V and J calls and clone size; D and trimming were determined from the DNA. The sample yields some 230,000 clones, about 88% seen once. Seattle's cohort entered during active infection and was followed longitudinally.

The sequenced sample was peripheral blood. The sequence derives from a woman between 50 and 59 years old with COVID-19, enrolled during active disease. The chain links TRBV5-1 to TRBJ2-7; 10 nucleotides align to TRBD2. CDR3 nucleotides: TGCGCCAGCAGCTTGGCGACTAGCGGGTTTGGTGACGAGCAGTACTTC. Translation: CASSLATSGFGDEQYF. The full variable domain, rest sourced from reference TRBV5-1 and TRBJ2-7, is KAGVTQTPRYLIKTRGQQVTLSCSPISGHRSVSWYQQTPGQGLQFLFEYFSETQRNKGNFPGRFSGRQFSNSRSEMNVSTLELGDSALYLCASSLATSGFGDEQYFGPGTRLTVT.